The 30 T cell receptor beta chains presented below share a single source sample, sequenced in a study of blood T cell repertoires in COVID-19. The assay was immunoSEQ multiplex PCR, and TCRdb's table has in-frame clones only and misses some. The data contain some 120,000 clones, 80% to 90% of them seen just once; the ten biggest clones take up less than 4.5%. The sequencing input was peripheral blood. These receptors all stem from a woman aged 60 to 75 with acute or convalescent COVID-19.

This chain's CDR3 is CAVGRVGNGNQPQHF. The DNA of the CDR3 is TGTGCAGTTGGCAGGGTTGGCAATGGCAATCAGCCCCAGCATTTT. The chain combines TRBV6-5 with TRBJ1-5, with D perhaps matching TRBD1 (5 bases). CDR3 length: 15 amino acids. In germline, CDR1 is MNHEY, CDR2 SVGAGI.

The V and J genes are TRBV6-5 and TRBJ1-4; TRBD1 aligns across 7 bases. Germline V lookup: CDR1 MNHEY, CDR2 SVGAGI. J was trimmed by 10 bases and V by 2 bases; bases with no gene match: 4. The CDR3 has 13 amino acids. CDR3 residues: CASSYERGRKLFF. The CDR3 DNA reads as TGTGCCAGCAGTTACGAAAGGGGGCGAAAACTGTTTTTT.

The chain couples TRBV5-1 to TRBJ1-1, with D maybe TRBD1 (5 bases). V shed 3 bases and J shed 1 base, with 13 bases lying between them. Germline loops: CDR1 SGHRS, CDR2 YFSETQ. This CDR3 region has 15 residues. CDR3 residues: CASSSAWQGNTEAFF. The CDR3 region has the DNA TGCGCCAGCAGCTCCGCTTGGCAGGGGAACACTGAAGCTTTCTTT.

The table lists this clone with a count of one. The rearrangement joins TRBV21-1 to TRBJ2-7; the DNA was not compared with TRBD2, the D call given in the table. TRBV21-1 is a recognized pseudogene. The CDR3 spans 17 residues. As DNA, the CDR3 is TGTGCCAGCAGCAAAGTTACTAGCGGGAGTTCAGCCTACGAGCAGTACTTC. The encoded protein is CASSKVTSGSSAYEQYF.

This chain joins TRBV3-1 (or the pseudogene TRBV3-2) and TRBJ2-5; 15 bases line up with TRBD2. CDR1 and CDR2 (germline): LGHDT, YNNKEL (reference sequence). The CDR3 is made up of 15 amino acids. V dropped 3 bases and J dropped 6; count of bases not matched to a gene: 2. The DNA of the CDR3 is TGTGCCAGCAGCCAGGGACTAGCGGGAGGAAAGACCCAGTACTTC. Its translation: CASSQGLAGGKTQYF.

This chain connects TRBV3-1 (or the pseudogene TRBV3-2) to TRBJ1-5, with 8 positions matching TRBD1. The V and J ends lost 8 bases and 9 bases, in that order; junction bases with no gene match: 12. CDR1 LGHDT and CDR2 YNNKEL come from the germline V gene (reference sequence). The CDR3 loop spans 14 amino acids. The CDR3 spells CASGAGGLPGPQHF. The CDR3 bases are TGTGCCAGCGGGGCAGGGGGCCTCCCTGGGCCCCAGCATTTT.

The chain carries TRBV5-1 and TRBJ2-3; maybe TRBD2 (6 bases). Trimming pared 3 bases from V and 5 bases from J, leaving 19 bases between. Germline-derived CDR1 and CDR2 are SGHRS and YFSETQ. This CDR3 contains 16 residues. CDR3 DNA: TGCGCCAGCAGCTGGTCCCCCGGGACTGGCCTAGATACGCAGTATTTT. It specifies CASSWSPGTGLDTQYF. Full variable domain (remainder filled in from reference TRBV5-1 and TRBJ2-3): KAGVTQTPRYLIKTRGQQVTLSCSPISGHRSVSWYQQTPGQGLQFLFEYFSETQRNKGNFPGRFSGRQFSNSRSEMNVSTLELGDSALYLCASSWSPGTGLDTQYFGPGTRLTVL.

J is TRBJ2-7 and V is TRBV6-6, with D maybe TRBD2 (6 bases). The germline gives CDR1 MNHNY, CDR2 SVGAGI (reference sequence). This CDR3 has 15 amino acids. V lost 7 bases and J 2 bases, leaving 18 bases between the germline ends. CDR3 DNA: TGTGCCAGCACCCTCGACGGGGGAACGGCCTACGAGCAGTACGTC. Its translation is CASTLDGGTAYEQYV.

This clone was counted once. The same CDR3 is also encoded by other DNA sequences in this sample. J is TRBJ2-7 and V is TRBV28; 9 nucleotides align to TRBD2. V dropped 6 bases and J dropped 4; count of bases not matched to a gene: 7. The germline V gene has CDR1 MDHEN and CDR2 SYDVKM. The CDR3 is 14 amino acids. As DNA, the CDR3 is TGTGCCAGCAGCGGAAGCGGGAGGCGGTACGAGCAGTACTTC. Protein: CASSGSGRRYEQYF.

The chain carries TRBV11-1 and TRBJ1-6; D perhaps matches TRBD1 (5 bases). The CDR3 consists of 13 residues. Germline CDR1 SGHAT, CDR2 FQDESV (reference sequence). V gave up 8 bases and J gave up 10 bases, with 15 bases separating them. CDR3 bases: TGTGCCAGCTCATCCAGGGTGGGCTCACCCCTCCACTTT. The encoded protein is CASSSRVGSPLHF.

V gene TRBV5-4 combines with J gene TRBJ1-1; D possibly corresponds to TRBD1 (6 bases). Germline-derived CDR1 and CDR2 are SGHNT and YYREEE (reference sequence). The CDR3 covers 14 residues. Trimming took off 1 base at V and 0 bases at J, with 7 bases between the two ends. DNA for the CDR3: TGTGCCAGCAGCTTGCAGGGGATGAACACTGAAGCTTTCTTT. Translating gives CASSLQGMNTEAFF. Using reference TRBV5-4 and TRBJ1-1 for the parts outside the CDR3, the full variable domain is ETGVTQSPTHLIKTRGQQVTLRCSSQSGHNTVSWYQQALGQGPQFIFQYYREEENGRGNFPPRFSGLQFPNYSSELNVNALELDDSALYLCASSLQGMNTEAFFGQGTRLTVV.

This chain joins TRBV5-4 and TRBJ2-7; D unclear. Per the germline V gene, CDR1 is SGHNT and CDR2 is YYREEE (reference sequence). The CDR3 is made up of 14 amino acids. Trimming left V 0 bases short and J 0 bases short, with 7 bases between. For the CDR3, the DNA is TGTGCCAGCAGCTTGGATCAGGTCTCCTACGAGCAGTACTTC. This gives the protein CASSLDQVSYEQYF.

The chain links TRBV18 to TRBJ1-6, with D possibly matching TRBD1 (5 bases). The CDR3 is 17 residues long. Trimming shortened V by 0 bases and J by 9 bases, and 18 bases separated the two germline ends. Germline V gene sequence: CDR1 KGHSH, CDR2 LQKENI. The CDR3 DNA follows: TGTGCCAGCTCACCACCGGAATTTTCGCAGGGCGGTTCACCCCTCCACTTT. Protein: CASSPPEFSQGGSPLHF. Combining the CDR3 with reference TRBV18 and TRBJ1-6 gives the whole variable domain NAGVMQNPRHLVRRRGQEARLRCSPMKGHSHVYWYRQLPEEGLKFMVYLQKENIIDESGMPKERFSAEFPKEGPSILRIQQVVRGDSAAYFCASSPPEFSQGGSPLHFGNGTRLTVT.

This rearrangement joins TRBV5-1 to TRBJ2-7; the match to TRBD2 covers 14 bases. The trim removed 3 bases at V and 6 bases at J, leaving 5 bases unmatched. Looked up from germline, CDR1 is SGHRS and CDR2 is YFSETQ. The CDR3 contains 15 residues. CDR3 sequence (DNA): TGCGCCAGCAGCTCGGGACTAGCGGGAGAAGGCGAGCAGTACTTC. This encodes CASSSGLAGEGEQYF.

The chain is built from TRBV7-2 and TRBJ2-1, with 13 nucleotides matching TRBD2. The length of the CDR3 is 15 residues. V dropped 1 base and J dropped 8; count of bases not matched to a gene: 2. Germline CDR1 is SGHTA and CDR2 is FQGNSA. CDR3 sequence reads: CASSLGTSGRYEQFF. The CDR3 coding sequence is TGTGCCAGCAGCTTAGGGACTAGCGGGAGATATGAGCAGTTCTTC.

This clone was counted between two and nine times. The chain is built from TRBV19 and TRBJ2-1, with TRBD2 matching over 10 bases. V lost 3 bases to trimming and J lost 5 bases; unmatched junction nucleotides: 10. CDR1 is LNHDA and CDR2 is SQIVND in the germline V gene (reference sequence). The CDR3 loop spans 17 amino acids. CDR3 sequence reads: CASSIGPGLAPNNEQFF. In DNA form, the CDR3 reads TGTGCCAGTAGTATCGGCCCGGGACTAGCGCCTAACAATGAGCAGTTCTTC.

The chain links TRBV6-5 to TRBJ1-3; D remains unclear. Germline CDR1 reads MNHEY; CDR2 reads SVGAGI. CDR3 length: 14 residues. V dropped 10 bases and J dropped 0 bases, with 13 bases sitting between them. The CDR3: CAIRGGRSGNTIYF. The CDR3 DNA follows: TGTGCCATTAGAGGAGGCCGCTCTGGAAACACCATATATTTT.

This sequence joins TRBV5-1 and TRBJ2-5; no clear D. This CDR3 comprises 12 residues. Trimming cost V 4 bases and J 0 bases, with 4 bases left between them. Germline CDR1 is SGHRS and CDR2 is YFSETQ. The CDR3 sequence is CASSLHQETQYF. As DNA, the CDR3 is TGCGCCAGCAGCCTACACCAAGAGACCCAGTACTTC. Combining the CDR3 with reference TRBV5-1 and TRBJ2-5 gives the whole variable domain KAGVTQTPRYLIKTRGQQVTLSCSPISGHRSVSWYQQTPGQGLQFLFEYFSETQRNKGNFPGRFSGRQFSNSRSEMNVSTLELGDSALYLCASSLHQETQYFGPGTRLLVL.

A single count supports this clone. CDR3 protein: CASKGGAGDTQYF. The CDR3 DNA reads TGTGCCAGCAAGGGAGGAGCCGGAGATACGCAGTATTTT. The chain couples TRBV12-3 or TRBV12-4 to TRBJ2-3, with D maybe TRBD2 (6 bases). Trimming removed 7 bases at V and 5 bases at J, with 13 bases between. This CDR3 comprises 13 residues.

The CDR3 sequence is CASREGGAYNEQFF. Written as DNA, the CDR3 is TGTGCCAGCAGGGAGGGAGGGGCCTACAATGAGCAGTTCTTC. The J gene is TRBJ2-1, the V gene TRBV28, with 7 positions matching TRBD2. V trimming: 6 bases; J trimming: 2 bases; junction bases outside the gene matches: 4. In germline, CDR1 is MDHEN, CDR2 SYDVKM. The CDR3 is made up of 14 amino acids.

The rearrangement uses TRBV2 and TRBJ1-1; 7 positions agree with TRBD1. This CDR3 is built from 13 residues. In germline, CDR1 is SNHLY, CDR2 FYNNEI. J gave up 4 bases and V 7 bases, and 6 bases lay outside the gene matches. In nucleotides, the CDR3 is TGTGCCAGCAATAACAGGGGAGGCACTGAAGCTTTCTTT. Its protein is CASNNRGGTEAFF.

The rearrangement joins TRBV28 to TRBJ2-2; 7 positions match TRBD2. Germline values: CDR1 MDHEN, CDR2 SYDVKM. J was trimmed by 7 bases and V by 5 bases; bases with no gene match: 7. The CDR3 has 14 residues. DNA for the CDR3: TGTGCCAGCAGTCTCCCCGGCGGGGGCGGGGAGCTGTTTTTT. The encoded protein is CASSLPGGGGELFF.

The CDR3 region has the DNA TGTGCCAGCAGCTTAGGGGAGACTAGCGGGAGGCCGATCGAATACTTC. Its translation is CASSLGETSGRPIEYF. The J gene is TRBJ2-5, the V gene TRBV11-2; TRBD2 matches 13 bases. Germline CDR1 reads SGHAT; CDR2 reads FQNNGV. The trim removed 1 base at V and 14 bases at J, leaving 13 bases unmatched. The CDR3 length is 16 residues.

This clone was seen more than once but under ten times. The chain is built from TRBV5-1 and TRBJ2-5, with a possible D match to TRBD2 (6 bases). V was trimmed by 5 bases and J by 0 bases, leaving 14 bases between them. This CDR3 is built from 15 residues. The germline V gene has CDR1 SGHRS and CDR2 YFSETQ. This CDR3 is CASSSERAYQETQYF. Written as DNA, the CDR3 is TGCGCCAGCAGTTCAGAGCGGGCCTACCAAGAGACCCAGTACTTC. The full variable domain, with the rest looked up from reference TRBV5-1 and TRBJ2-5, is KAGVTQTPRYLIKTRGQQVTLSCSPISGHRSVSWYQQTPGQGLQFLFEYFSETQRNKGNFPGRFSGRQFSNSRSEMNVSTLELGDSALYLCASSSERAYQETQYFGPGTRLLVL.

The CDR3 sequence: CASSPRDSSSTDTQYF. The CDR3 DNA sequence: TGTGCCAGCAGTCCCAGGGACAGTTCTAGCACAGATACGCAGTATTTT. The chain links TRBV28 to TRBJ2-3, with 7 nucleotides matching TRBD1. V lost 5 bases and J lost 0; bases outside the gene matches: 8. CDR3 size: 16 residues. The V gene's germline CDR1 is MDHEN and CDR2 SYDVKM.

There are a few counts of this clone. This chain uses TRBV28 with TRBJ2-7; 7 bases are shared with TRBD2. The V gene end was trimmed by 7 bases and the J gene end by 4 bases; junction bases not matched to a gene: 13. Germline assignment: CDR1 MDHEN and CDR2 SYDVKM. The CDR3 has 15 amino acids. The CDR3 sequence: CASTLRGGSAYEQYF. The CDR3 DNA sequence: TGTGCCAGCACCCTAAGGGGCGGGAGTGCGTACGAGCAGTACTTC.

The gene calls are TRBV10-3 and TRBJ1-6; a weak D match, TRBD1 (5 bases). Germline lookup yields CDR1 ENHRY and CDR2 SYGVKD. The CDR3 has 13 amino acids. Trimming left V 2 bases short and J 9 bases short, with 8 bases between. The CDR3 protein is CAISEGRGSPLHF. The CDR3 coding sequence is TGTGCCATCAGTGAGGGGAGGGGTTCACCCCTCCACTTT.

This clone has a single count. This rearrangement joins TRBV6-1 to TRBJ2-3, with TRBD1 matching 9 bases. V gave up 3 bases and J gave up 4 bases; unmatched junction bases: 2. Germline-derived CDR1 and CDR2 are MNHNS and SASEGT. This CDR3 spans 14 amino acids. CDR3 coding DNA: TGTGCCAGCAGTGATCGACAGGGGGCAGATACGCAGTATTTT. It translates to CASSDRQGADTQYF.

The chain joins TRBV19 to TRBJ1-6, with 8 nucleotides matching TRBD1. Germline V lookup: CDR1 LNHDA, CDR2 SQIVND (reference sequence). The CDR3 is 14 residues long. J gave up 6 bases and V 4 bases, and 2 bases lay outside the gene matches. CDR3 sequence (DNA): TGTGCCAGTAGTACGACAGGGGCTAATTCACCCCTCCACTTT. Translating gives CASSTTGANSPLHF.

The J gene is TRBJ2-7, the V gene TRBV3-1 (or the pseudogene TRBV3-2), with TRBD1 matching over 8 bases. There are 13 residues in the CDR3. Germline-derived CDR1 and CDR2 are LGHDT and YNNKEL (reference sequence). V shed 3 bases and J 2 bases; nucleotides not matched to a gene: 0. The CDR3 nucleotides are TGTGCCAGCAGCCAGACAGGGGCCTACGAGCAGTACGTC. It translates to CASSQTGAYEQYV.